At least ten counts were recorded for the clone carrying this TCR beta chain. TCRdb re-called the reads through MiXCR, storing one row per CDR3 protein. The top ten clones hold roughly 10% of a sample with roughly 500,000 distinct CDR3 sequences, approximately 10% of them seen once. The ends were cut back, 3 bases at V and 3 bases at J, with 9 bases in the middle. This CDR3 region has 13 residues. From germline, CDR1 is SGHVS and CDR2 FNYEAQ. This entry comes from a study of T cell repertoires in cytomegalovirus infection. Study background: Both a matching HLA type and CMV infection were indicated by public TCR beta signatures.

Sequencing was performed on PBMCs. This clonotype was obtained from a human donor in good health (CMV status not recorded). Some clones in this sample may be carry-over from other donors' samples. The chain joins TRBV7-6 to TRBJ2-7, with D unresolved. CDR3 amino acids: CASSFGLLYEQYF. For the CDR3, the DNA is TGTGCCAGCAGCTTCGGGCTTCTCTACGAGCAGTACTTC.